This TCR beta chain was identified in a study of T cell responses to AZD1222 COVID-19 vaccine. Whole-study findings and limits: Donors, mostly white British, included more females; clonal diversity was possibly underestimated.

A note on this clone: Its antigen is currently unknown.

Germline CDR1 is MDHEN and CDR2 is SYDVKM. Trimming removed 4 bases from V and 4 bases from J, with 11 bases in between. The CDR3 length is 14 residues. The repertoire was sequenced with immunoSEQ multiplex PCR; TCRdb's copy has only in-frame clones and lacks some. Of some 120,000 clones listed, about nine tenths were seen once; the top ten hold 1.3% to 1.5%. The V gene is TRBV28, the J gene TRBJ2-1; maybe TRBD1 (5 bases). The source material was peripheral blood, sampled on day 0 of AZD1222 vaccination. This TCR derives from an adult in good health. This chain's CDR3 is CASSSRGSYNEQFF. In nucleotides, the CDR3 is TGTGCCAGCAGTTCTAGGGGATCATACAATGAGCAGTTCTTC.